This T cell receptor (beta chain) comes out of a study of early T cells in non-severe SARS-CoV-2 infection. Study background: Sequenced material consisted of bulk RNA (from unsorted whole blood), and chains were unpaired. Findings of the study overall: There was a bias toward anti-spike CD8 responses in VDJdb matching, which missed private and CD4 specificities.

This clonotype was observed many times. As yet, its antigen is unknown. The TCR library protocol was used to attach unique molecular identifiers. These identifiers were attached to individual cDNA molecules. One entry per CDR3 protein results from TCRdb running MiXCR on the 5' RACE reads. The table records 95,000 to 110,000 distinct CDR3 sequences, roughly 11% of them present only once. The source of this sequence is an adult who was a healthcare worker with PCR-confirmed SARS-CoV-2 infection or an uninfected control (not recorded which). Source material: whole blood.

The DNA of the CDR3 is TGTGCCAGCAGCTTAGTTGGGTTGGCGGAGAAGCAGTTCTTC. As protein: CASSLVGLAEKQFF. The chain combines TRBV7-2 with TRBJ2-1, with D unclear. CDR1 and CDR2 (germline): SGHTA, FQGNSA. The CDR3 totals 14 residues. V lost 1 base, J lost 11 bases, and 15 bases lay in between.